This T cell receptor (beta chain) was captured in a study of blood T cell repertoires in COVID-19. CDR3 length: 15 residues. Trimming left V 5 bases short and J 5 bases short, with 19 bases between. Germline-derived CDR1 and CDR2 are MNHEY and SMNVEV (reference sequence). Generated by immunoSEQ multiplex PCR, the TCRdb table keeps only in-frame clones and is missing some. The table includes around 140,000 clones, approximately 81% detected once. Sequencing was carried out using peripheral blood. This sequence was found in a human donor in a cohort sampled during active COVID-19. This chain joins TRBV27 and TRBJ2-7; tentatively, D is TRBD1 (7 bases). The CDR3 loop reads CASSPRTGGADEQYF. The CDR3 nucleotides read TGTGCCAGCAGTCCCCGGACAGGAGGGGCTGACGAGCAGTACTTC.